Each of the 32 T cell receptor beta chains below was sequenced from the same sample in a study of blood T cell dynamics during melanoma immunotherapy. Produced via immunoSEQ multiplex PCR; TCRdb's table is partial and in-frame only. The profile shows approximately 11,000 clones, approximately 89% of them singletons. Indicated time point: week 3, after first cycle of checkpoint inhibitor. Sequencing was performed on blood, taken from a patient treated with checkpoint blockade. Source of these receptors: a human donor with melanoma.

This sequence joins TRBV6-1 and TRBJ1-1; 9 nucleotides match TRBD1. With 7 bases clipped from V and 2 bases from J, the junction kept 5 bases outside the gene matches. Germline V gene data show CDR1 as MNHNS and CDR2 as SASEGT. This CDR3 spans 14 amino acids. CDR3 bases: TGTGCCAGCATCCTGGACAGGGGCAACACTGAAGCTTTCTTT. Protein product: CASILDRGNTEAFF.

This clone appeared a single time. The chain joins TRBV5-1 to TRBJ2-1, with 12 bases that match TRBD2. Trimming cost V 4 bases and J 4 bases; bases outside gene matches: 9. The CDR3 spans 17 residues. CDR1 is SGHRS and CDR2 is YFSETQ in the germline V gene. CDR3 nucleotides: TGCGCCAGCAGCCCCCCTACTAGCGGGAGGAATTACAATGAGCAGTTCTTC. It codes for CASSPPTSGRNYNEQFF.

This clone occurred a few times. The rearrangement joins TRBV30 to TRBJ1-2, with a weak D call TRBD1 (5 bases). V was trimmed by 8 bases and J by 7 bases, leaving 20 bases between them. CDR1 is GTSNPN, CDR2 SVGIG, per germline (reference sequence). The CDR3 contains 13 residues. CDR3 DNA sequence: TGTGCCGCCCAATGGGGGACGAGCGGTGGCTACACCTTC. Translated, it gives CAAQWGTSGGYTF.

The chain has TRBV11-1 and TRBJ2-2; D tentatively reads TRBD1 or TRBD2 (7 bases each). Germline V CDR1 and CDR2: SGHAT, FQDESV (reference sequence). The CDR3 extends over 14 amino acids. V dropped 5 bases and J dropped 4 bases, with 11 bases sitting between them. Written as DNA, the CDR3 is TGTGCCAGCAGCCCAGGGGGGGGCACCGGGGAGCTGTTTTTT. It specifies CASSPGGGTGELFF.

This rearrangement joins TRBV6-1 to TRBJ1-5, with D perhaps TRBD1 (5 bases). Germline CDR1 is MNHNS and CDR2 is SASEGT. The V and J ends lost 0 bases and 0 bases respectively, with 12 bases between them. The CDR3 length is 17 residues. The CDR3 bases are TGTGCCAGCAGTGAAGCCCCAGTCGGGGGTAGCAATCAGCCCCAGCATTTT. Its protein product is CASSEAPVGGSNQPQHF.

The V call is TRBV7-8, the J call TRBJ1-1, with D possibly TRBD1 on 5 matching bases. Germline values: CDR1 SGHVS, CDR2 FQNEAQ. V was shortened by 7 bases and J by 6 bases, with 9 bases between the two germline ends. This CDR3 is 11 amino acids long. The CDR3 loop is CASTWGPEAFF. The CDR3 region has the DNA TGTGCCAGCACCTGGGGCCCTGAAGCTTTCTTT.

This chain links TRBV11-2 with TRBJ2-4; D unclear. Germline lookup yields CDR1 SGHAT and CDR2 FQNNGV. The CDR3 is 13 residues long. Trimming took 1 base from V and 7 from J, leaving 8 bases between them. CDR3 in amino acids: CASSLGVGNIQYF. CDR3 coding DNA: TGTGCCAGCAGCTTAGGAGTTGGGAACATTCAGTACTTC. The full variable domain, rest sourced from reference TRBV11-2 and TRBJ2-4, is EAGVAQSPRYKIIEKRQSVAFWCNPISGHATLYWYQQILGQGPKLLIQFQNNGVVDDSQLPKDRFSAERLKGVDSTLKIQPAKLEDSAVYLCASSLGVGNIQYFGAGTRLSVL.

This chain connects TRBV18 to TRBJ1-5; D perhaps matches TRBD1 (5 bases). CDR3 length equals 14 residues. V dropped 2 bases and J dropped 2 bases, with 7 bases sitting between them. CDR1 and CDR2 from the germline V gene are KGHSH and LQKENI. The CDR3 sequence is CASSPGTGNQPQHF. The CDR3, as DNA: TGTGCCAGCTCACCAGGGACGGGCAATCAGCCCCAGCATTTT.

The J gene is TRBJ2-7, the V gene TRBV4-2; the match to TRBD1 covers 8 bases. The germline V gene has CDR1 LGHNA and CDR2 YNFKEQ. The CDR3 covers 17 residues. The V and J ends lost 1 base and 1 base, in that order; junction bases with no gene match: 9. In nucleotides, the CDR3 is TGTGCCAGCAGCCAAGTCCGGCAGGGGGCTGAGTCCTACGAGCAGTACTTC. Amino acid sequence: CASSQVRQGAESYEQYF.

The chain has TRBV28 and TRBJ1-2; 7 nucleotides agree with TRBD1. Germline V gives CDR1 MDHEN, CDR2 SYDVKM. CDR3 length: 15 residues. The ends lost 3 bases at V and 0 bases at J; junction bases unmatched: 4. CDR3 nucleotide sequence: TGTGCCAGCAGTTTCGGGCAGGGGGCTAACTATGGCTACACCTTC. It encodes CASSFGQGANYGYTF.

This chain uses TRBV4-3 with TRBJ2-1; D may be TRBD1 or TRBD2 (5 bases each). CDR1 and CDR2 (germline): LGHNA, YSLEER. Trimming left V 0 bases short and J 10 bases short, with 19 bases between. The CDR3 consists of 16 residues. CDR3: CASSQDWGSWGREQFF. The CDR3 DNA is TGCGCCAGCAGCCAAGATTGGGGGAGTTGGGGCCGGGAGCAGTTCTTC.

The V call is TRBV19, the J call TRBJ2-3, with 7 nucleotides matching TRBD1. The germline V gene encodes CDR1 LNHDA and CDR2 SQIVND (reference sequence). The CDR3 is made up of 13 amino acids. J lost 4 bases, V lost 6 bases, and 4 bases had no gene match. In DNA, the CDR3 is TGTGCCAGTAGGGGCAGGGGGTCAGATACGCAGTATTTT. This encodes CASRGRGSDTQYF.

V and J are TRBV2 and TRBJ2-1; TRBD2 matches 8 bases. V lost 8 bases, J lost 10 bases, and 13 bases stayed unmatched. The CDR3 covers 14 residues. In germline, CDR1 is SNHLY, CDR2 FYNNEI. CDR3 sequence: CASPPRTSLREQFF. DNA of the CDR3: TGTGCCAGCCCCCCCAGGACTAGCCTGAGGGAGCAGTTCTTC.

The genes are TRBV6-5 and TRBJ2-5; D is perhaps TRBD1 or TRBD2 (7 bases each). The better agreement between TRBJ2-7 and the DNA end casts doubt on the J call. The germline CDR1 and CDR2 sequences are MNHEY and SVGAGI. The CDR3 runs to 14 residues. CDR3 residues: CASSAGGVYYEQYF. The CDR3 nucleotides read TGTGCCAGCAGCGCAGGGGGGGTCTACTACGAGCAGTACTTC.

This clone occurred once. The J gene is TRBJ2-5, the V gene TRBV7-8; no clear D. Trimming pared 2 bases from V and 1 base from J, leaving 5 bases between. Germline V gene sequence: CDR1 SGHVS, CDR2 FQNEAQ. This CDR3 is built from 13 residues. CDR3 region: CASSLLPQETQYF. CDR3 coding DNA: TGTGCCAGCAGCTTACTGCCCCAAGAGACCCAGTACTTC.

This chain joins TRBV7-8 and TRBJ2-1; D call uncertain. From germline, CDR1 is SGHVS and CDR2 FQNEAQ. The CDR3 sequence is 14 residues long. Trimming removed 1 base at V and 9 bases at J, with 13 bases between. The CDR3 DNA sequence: TGTGCCAGCAGCTTAGTCGTCTCCCACGGTGAGCAGTTCTTC. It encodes CASSLVVSHGEQFF.

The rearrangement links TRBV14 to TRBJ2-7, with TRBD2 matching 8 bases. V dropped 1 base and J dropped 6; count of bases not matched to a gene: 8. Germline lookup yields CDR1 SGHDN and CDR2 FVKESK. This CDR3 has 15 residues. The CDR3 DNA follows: TGTGCCAGCAGCCAAGCTGGGACTAGGGCTCGCGAGCAGTACTTC. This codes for CASSQAGTRAREQYF.

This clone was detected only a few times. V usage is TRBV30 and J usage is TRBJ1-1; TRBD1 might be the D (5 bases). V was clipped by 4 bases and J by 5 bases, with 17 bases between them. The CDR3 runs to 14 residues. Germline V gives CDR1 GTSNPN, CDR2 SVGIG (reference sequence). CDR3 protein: CAWTGGRVRTEAFF. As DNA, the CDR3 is TGTGCCTGGACTGGCGGCAGGGTAAGGACTGAAGCTTTCTTT.

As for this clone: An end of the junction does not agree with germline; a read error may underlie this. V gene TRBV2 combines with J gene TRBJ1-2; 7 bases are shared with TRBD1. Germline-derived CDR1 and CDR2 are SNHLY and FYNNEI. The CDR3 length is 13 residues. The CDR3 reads CASHRDSAYGCTF. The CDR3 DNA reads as TGTGCCAGCCATAGGGACAGCGCCTATGGCTGCACCTTC. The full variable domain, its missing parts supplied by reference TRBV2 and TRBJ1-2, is EPEVTQTPSHQVTQMGQEVILRCVPISNHLYFYWYRQILGQKVEFLVSFYNNEISEKSEIFDDQFSVERPDGSNFTLKIRSTKLEDSAMYFCASHRDSAYGCTFGSGTRLTVV.

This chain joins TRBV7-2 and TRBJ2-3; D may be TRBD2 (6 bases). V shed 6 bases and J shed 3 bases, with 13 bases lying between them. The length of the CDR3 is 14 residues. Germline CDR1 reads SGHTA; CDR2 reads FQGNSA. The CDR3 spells CASRPGSKTDTQYF. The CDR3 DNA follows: TGTGCCAGCAGGCCCGGGAGTAAGACAGATACGCAGTATTTT.

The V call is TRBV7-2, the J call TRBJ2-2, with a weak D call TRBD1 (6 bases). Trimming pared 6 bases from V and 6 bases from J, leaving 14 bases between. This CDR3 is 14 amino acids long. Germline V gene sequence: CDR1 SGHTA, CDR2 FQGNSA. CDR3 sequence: CASSPHQGPGELFF. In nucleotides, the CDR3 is TGTGCCAGCAGTCCCCACCAGGGGCCCGGGGAGCTGTTTTTT.

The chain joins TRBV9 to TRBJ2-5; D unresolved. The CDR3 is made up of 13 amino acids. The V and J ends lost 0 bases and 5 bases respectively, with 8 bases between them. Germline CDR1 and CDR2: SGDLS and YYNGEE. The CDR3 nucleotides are TGTGCCAGCAGCGTAGGCGTGGGGGAGACCCAGTACTTC. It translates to CASSVGVGETQYF.

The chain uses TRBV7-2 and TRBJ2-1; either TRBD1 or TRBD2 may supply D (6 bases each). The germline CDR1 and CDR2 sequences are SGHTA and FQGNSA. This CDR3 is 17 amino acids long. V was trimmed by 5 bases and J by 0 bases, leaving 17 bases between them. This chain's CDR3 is CASSQRAGQLSYNEQFF. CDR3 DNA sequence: TGTGCCAGCAGCCAAAGGGCGGGACAACTCTCCTACAATGAGCAGTTCTTC.

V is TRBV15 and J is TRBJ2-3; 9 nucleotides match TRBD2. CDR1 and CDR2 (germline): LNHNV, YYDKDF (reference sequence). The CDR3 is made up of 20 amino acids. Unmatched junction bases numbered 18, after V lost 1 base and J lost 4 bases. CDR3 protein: CATSRGAAGGPTGIADTQYF. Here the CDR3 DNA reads TGTGCCACCAGCAGAGGGGCGGCGGGAGGGCCCACCGGGATCGCAGATACGCAGTATTTT.

The CDR3: CASSPSGSGTDTQYF. Written as DNA, the CDR3 is TGTGCCAGCAGCCCTAGCGGGAGTGGGACAGATACGCAGTATTTT. The chain is built from TRBV7-9 and TRBJ2-3; the match to TRBD2 covers 10 bases. Germline V gives CDR1 SEHNR, CDR2 FQNEAQ (reference sequence). The CDR3 totals 15 residues. With V trimmed by 5 bases and J by 3 bases, 5 bases remained unmatched.

Written as DNA, the CDR3 is TGTGCCAGCAGCCAGGGACATATCTACGAGCAGTACTTC. It translates to CASSQGHIYEQYF. The genes are TRBV14 and TRBJ2-7, with D perhaps matching TRBD1 (6 bases). The CDR3 contains 13 residues. Looked up from germline, CDR1 is SGHDN and CDR2 is FVKESK. With 3 bases removed from V and 3 bases from J, the gap between germline ends came to 9 bases.

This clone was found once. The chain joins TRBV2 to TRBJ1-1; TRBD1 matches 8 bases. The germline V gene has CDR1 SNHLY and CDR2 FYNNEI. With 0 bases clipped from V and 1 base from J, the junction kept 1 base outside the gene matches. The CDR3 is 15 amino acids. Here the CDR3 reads CASSEAQGANTEAFF. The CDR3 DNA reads TGTGCCAGCAGTGAAGCGCAGGGGGCGAACACTGAAGCTTTCTTT.

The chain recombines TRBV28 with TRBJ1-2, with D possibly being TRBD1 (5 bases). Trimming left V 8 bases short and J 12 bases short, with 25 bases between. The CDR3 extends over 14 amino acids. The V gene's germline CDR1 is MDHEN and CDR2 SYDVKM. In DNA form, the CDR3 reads TGTGCCAGCGGCCTTCTAGGGGAGCTTGGAGTCCACACCTTC. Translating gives CASGLLGELGVHTF.

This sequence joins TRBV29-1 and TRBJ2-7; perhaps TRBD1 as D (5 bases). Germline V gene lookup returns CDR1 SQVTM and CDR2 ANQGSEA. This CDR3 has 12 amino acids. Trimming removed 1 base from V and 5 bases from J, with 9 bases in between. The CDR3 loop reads CSVEAQGNEQYF. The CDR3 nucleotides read TGCAGCGTTGAAGCGCAGGGCAACGAGCAGTACTTC.

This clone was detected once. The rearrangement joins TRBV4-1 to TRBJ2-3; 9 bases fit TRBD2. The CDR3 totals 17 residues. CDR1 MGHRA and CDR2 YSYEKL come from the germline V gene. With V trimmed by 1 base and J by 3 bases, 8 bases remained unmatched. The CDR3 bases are TGCGCCAGCAGCCAAGCGGGCGGGAGGGCCGATACAGATACGCAGTATTTT. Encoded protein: CASSQAGGRADTDTQYF.

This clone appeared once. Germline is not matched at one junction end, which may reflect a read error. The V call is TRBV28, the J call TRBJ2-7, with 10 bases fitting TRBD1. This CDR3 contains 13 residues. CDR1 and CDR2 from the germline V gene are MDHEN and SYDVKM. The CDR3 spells CGTGTGVTYEQYF. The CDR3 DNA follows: TGCGGAACCGGGACAGGGGTTACCTACGAGCAGTACTTC.

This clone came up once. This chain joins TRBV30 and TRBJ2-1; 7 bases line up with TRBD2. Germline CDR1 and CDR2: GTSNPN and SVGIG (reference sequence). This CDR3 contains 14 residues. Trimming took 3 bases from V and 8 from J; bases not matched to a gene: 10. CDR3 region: CAWSRGRAGDEQFF. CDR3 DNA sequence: TGTGCCTGGAGCCGGGGGAGGGCCGGCGATGAGCAGTTCTTC.